This T cell receptor (beta chain) was recorded in a study of T-cell memory formation after mild COVID-19. Notes on the study in general: Clonal second-wave expansions that peaked on day 37 had unconfirmed SARS-CoV-2 specificity. Clones contracting over day 15 to 85 were CD4/CD8 balanced, with later expanders leaning CD4+.

Looked up from germline, CDR1 is SEHNR and CDR2 is FQNEAQ (reference sequence). With 2 bases removed from V and 2 bases from J, the gap between germline ends came to 16 bases. This CDR3 has 16 residues. To note about this clonotype: The antigen remains undetermined.

The authors produced TCR alpha and TCR beta cDNA libraries with sample barcodes and UMIs by 5'RACE using constant-segment primers. TCRdb called the 5' RACE reads again in MiXCR, with one record for every CDR3 protein. This table has about 390,000 distinct CDR3 sequences, approximately 15% appearing once. The clonotype was recovered from a man between 18 and 29 years old who had mild COVID-19 (a few samples of this study predate the infection). Cell type and time point are not known. The specimen was PBMCs or a T cell subset sorted from them (not recorded which). The V and J genes are TRBV7-9 and TRBJ2-7; the D is unclear. CDR3 loop: CASSLKDGENPYEQYF. The DNA for the CDR3 is TGTGCCAGCAGCTTAAAAGATGGGGAAAACCCCTACGAGCAGTACTTC.